Below, 17 T cell receptor beta chains from the same sample are listed, as sequenced in a study of blood T cells in healthy people across ages. Through a sample-barcoded 5' primer and a J-beta primer mix, a second PCR was run for roughly 6 to 12 cycles. TCRdb redid the calling of the 5' RACE reads with MiXCR, one entry per CDR3 protein. Found here are about 650,000 distinct CDR3 sequences, approximately 30% of them singletons; the top ten hold 15% to 19%. The sequencing input was blood. The receptors were sampled from a woman at least 80 years old in good health.

This clonotype was seen ten or more times. The chain is built from TRBV24-1 and TRBJ2-1, with D possibly matching TRBD1 (6 bases). The CDR3 is made up of 14 amino acids. Between the trimmed V and J ends, which lost 5 bases and 2 bases, there was a span of 9 bases. Germline V gene lookup returns CDR1 KGHDR and CDR2 SFDVKD. The CDR3 bases are TGTGCCACCAGTGCCCAGGGGACCTACAATGAGCAGTTCTTC. The encoded protein is CATSAQGTYNEQFF.

This clonotype was observed many times. The chain employs TRBV20-1 and TRBJ1-1; maybe TRBD1 (5 bases). Germline CDR1 reads DFQATT; CDR2 reads SNEGSKA (reference sequence). The CDR3 is 15 amino acids. V lost 5 bases to trimming and J lost 0 bases, with 16 bases between them. DNA for the CDR3: TGCAGTGCTCTGACCCCAGGGCGTATGAACACTGAAGCTTTCTTT. Protein product: CSALTPGRMNTEAFF.

This clonotype was seen a few times. The chain carries TRBV6-4 and TRBJ1-5; tentative D call: TRBD1 (5 bases). Trimming cost V 10 bases and J 1 base, with 26 bases left between them. Germline CDR1 MRHNA, CDR2 SNTAGT. The CDR3 sequence is 18 residues long. The CDR3 region is CATAFPRQMILSNQPQHF. The CDR3 DNA is TGTGCCACCGCGTTCCCGAGACAGATGATATTAAGCAATCAGCCCCAGCATTTT.

V usage is TRBV20-1 and J usage is TRBJ2-7; 7 bases are shared with TRBD1. This CDR3 comprises 15 residues. The ends lost 0 bases at V and 0 bases at J; junction bases unmatched: 5. Germline V gene sequence: CDR1 DFQATT, CDR2 SNEGSKA (reference sequence). The CDR3 protein is CSAREVRDSSYEQYF. In nucleotides, the CDR3 is TGCAGTGCTAGAGAGGTCCGGGACAGCTCCTACGAGCAGTACTTC.

This chain joins TRBV7-7 and TRBJ2-1; D could derive from TRBD1 or TRBD2 (5 bases each). V dropped 3 bases and J dropped 6 bases, with 9 bases sitting between them. The CDR3 loop spans 13 amino acids. Per germline, CDR1 SSHAT and CDR2 FNYEAQ (reference sequence). The CDR3 sequence is CASSLGPVNEQFF. DNA for the CDR3: TGTGCCAGCAGCTTGGGACCGGTCAATGAGCAGTTCTTC.

The table lists this clonotype with many counts. This chain links TRBV29-1 with TRBJ1-6, with a weak D call TRBD1 (6 bases). Between the trimmed V and J ends, which lost 7 bases and 7 bases, there was a span of 11 bases. From germline, CDR1 is SQVTM and CDR2 ANQGSEA. This CDR3 is built from 12 residues. CDR3 DNA sequence: TGCAGCGCCGGGGACACAAATTCACCCCTCCACTTT. Its translation: CSAGDTNSPLHF.

The table lists this clonotype with many counts. This chain joins TRBV7-2 and TRBJ2-3, with a weak D call TRBD2 (7 bases). Trimming removed 1 base from V and 2 bases from J, with 13 bases in between. Germline V gene data show CDR1 as SGHTA and CDR2 as FQGNSA. The CDR3 length is 16 residues. Here the CDR3 DNA reads TGTGCCAGCAGCTTAGATCCGGGGGGCACCACAGATACGCAGTATTTT. Protein product: CASSLDPGGTTDTQYF.

This chain joins TRBV30 and TRBJ2-5; either TRBD1 or TRBD2 may fit D (5 bases each). The CDR3 totals 15 residues. V was clipped by 2 bases and J by 11 bases, with 24 bases between them. Germline assignment: CDR1 GTSNPN and CDR2 SVGIG (reference sequence). CDR3 bases: TGTGCCTGGAGTATGGGGGTGATGTTTCCGAGGGAGCAGTACTTC. It is translated as CAWSMGVMFPREQYF.

The chain employs TRBV5-1 and TRBJ2-3, with D possibly called TRBD1 or TRBD2 (5 bases each). V was clipped by 4 bases and J by 8 bases, with 14 bases between them. The germline V gene has CDR1 SGHRS and CDR2 YFSETQ. This CDR3 has 13 amino acids. As DNA, the CDR3 is TGCGCCAGCAGCAATAGGGGAGCAGGTACGCAGTATTTT. This codes for CASSNRGAGTQYF.

As concerns this clonotype: A read error may be the cause here, since a much bigger clone is one base away. This rearrangement joins TRBV20-1 to TRBJ1-1, with D uncertain. Germline values: CDR1 DFQATT, CDR2 SNEGSKA (reference sequence). Deletions cut 8 bases from V and 4 bases from J, with 14 bases between. The CDR3 is made up of 12 amino acids. The CDR3 bases are TGCAGTACACGACTTAGTACCACTGAAGCTTTCTTT. Protein sequence: CSTRLSTTEAFF.

This clonotype was recorded a few times. CDR3 DNA sequence: TGTGCCAGTAGTTCCCCAGCGGACGGTGGGACCCAGTTCTTC. Translated, it gives CASSSPADGGTQFF. The chain couples TRBV19 to TRBJ2-1; either TRBD1 or TRBD2 may supply D (5 bases each). The length of the CDR3 is 14 residues. Trimming took off 5 bases at V and 13 bases at J, with 21 bases between the two ends. Germline CDR1 is LNHDA and CDR2 is SQIVND (reference sequence).

The CDR3 reads CAWSTGSGNQPQHF. The CDR3 DNA reads TGTGCCTGGAGTACAGGGTCAGGAAATCAGCCCCAGCATTTT. This chain joins TRBV30 and TRBJ1-5, with a tentative D call TRBD1 (6 bases). Germline lookup yields CDR1 GTSNPN and CDR2 SVGIG (reference sequence). The CDR3 sequence is 14 residues long. With 2 bases removed from V and 4 bases from J, the gap between germline ends came to 12 bases.

At least ten counts were recorded for this clonotype. V is TRBV7-2 and J is TRBJ2-3; 8 bases are a match to TRBD2. V lost 5 bases, J lost 5 bases, and 6 bases stayed unmatched. This CDR3 region has 14 residues. Looked up from germline, CDR1 is SGHTA and CDR2 is FQGNSA. The CDR3 DNA is TGTGCCAGCAGCCTCGGGACTAGGAGAGATACGCAGTATTTT. Its translation is CASSLGTRRDTQYF.

This clonotype has only one observation. The V and J genes are TRBV9 and TRBJ1-2, with D possibly being TRBD1 (5 bases). Between the trimmed V and J ends, which lost 4 bases and 3 bases, there was a span of 13 bases. This CDR3 region has 14 residues. Germline lookup yields CDR1 SGDLS and CDR2 YYNGEE. Here the CDR3 DNA reads TGTGCCAGCAGCCAAAGGGACGGGCACTATGGCTACACCTTC. It yields the protein CASSQRDGHYGYTF.

This clonotype was counted a few times. A much bigger clone sits one base away, suggesting this may be a read error. V usage is TRBV13 and J usage is TRBJ2-5; D remains unclear. The CDR3 has 11 amino acids. Germline V gene lookup returns CDR1 PRHDT and CDR2 FYEKMQ (reference sequence). Trimming stripped 6 bases from V and 5 bases from J, with 7 bases between. Written as DNA, the CDR3 is TGTGCCAGCAGGCAAGCGGAGACCCAGTACTTC. This sequence encodes CASRQAETQYF.

The chain has TRBV7-9 and TRBJ1-1, with D hard to call. CDR3 length: 14 residues. The V and J ends lost 5 bases and 9 bases respectively, with 19 bases between them. Germline CDR1 SEHNR, CDR2 FQNEAQ (reference sequence). CDR3 sequence reads: CASSPPEGAPKAFF. The CDR3 DNA follows: TGTGCCAGCAGCCCACCTGAGGGTGCGCCGAAAGCTTTCTTT.

This clonotype has at least ten counts. The J gene is TRBJ1-2, the V gene TRBV6-2 or TRBV6-3, with D hard to call. Germline V lookup: CDR1 MNHEY, CDR2 SVGEGT. Deletions cut 5 bases from V and 4 bases from J, with 11 bases between. This CDR3 spans 13 amino acids. CDR3 bases: TGTGCCAGCAGTAAGACCAACCTCTATGGCTACACCTTC. It codes for CASSKTNLYGYTF.